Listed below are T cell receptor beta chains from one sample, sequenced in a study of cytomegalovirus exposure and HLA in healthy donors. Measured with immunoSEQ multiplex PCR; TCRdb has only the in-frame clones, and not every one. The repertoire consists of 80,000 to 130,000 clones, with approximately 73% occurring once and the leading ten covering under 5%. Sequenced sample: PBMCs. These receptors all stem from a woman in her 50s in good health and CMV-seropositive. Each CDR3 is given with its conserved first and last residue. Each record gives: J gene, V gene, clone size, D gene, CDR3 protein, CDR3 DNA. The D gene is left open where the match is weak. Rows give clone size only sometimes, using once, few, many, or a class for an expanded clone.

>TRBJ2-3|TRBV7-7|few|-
CASSLALTDITDTQYF
TGTGCTAGCAGCTTAGCGTTGACAGATATCACAGATACGCAGTATTTT
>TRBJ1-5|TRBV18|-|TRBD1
CASSLSGTDSNQPQHF
TGTGCCAGCTCACTCTCCGGGACAGATAGCAATCAGCCCCAGCATTTT
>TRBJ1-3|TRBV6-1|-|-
CASSPGAREAIYF
TGTGCCAGCAGTCCTGGCGCGAGAGAGGCCATATATTTT
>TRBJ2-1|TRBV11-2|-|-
CASSPTRGPFGFF
TGTGCCAGCAGCCCAACCAGGGGCCCTTTCGGGTTCTTC
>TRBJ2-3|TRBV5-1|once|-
CASSGGAVTDTQYF
TGCGCCAGCAGTGGGGGGGCAGTAACAGATACGCAGTATTTT
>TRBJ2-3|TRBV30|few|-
CAWMLSTDTQYF
TGTGCCTGGATGTTAAGCACAGATACGCAGTATTTT
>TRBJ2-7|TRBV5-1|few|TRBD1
CASSPGTGGARSYEQYF
TGCGCCAGCAGCCCGGGGACAGGGGGCGCAAGGTCCTACGAGCAGTACTTC
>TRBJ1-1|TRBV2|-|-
CASNTFRGANTEAFF
TGTGCCAGCAACACTTTCAGGGGAGCGAACACTGAAGCTTTCTTT
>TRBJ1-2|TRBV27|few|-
CASSLTGNYGYTF
TGTGCCAGCAGTCTCACAGGGAACTATGGCTACACCTTC
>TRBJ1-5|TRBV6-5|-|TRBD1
CASSETGGGNQPQHF
TGTGCCAGCAGCGAGACAGGGGGGGGCAATCAGCCCCAGCATTTT
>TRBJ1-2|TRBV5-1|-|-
CASASTGVNYGYTF
TGCGCCAGCGCCTCCACAGGTGTTAACTATGGCTACACCTTC
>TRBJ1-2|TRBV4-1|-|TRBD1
CASSQDGQGDYGYTF
TGCGCCAGCAGCCAAGATGGACAGGGGGACTATGGCTACACCTTC
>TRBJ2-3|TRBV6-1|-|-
CASMGWQVDTQYF
TGTGCCAGCATGGGTTGGCAGGTGGATACGCAGTATTTT
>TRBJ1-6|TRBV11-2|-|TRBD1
CASSLEGQVNSPLHF
TGTGCCAGCAGCTTAGAGGGACAGGTGAATTCACCCCTCCACTTT
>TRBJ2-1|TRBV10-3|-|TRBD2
CAISDGTNLNEQFF
TGTGCCATCAGTGACGGGACTAACCTCAATGAGCAGTTCTTC
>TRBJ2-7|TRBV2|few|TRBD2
CASSATSGRASYEQYF
TGTGCCAGCAGTGCAACGAGCGGGAGGGCATCCTACGAGCAGTACTTC
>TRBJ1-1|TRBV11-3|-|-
CASSSRGPDTEAFF
TGTGCCAGCAGCTCCAGGGGCCCGGACACTGAAGCTTTCTTT
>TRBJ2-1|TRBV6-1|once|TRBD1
CASSEFGQGVPNEQFF
TGTGCCAGCAGTGAATTCGGACAGGGGGTCCCCAATGAGCAGTTCTTC
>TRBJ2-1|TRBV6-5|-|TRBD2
CASSTNSGRNEQFF
TGTGCCAGCAGTACTAATAGCGGGAGGAATGAGCAGTTCTTC
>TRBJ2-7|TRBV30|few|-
CAWSHGEQYF
TGTGCCTGGAGTCACGGCGAGCAGTACTTC
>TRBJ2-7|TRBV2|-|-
CASSGPTPGTEQYF
TGTGCCAGCAGTGGACCTACCCCAGGAACCGAGCAGTACTTC
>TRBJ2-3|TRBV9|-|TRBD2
CASSVGTSGSTDTQYF
TGTGCCAGCAGCGTCGGGACTAGCGGAAGCACAGATACGCAGTATTTT
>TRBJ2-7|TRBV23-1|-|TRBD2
CASSQKVIFENRGSGSSYEQYF
TGCGCCAGCAGTCAAAAGGTGATCTTCGAAAACAGGGGTAGCGGGAGCTCCTACGAGCAGTACTTC
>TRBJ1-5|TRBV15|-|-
CATSSLYQPQHF
TGTGCCACCAGCAGCCTTTATCAGCCCCAGCATTTT
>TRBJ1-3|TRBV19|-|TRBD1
CASSKPGQRYSGNTIYF
TGTGCCAGTAGTAAACCGGGACAGAGGTACTCTGGAAACACCATATATTTT
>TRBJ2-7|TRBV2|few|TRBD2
CASSARTSGPYEQYF
TGTGCCAGCAGTGCGAGGACTAGCGGGCCCTACGAGCAGTACTTC
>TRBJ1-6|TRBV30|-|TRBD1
CAWSKSGQGNSPLHF
TGTGCCTGGAGCAAATCGGGACAGGGGAATTCACCCCTCCACTTT
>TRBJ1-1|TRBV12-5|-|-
CASGLVLPTPRAFF
TGTGCTAGTGGTTTGGTACTCCCCACCCCTAGAGCTTTCTTT
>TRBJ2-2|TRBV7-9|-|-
CASSLSLDTGELFF
TGTGCCAGCAGCTTGAGTCTTGACACCGGGGAGCTGTTTTTT
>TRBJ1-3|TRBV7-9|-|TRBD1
CSSSPTGEIGNTIYF
TGTTCCAGCAGCCCGACAGGGGAAATCGGAAACACCATATATTTT
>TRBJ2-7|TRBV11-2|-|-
CASSQEDSYEQYF
TGTGCCAGCAGCCAAGAGGATTCCTACGAGCAGTACTTC
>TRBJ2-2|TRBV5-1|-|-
CASKKNRMNTGELFF
TGCGCCAGCAAGAAGAACAGGATGAACACCGGGGAGCTGTTTTTT
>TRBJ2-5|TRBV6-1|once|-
CASSEVTSRGETQYF
TGTGCCAGCAGTGAAGTCACTAGCAGAGGAGAGACCCAGTACTTC
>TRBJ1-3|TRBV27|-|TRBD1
CASSLQGGPGNTIYF
TGTGCCAGCAGTTTACAGGGGGGCCCGGGAAACACCATATATTTT
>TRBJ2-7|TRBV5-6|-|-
CASSWTANSYEQYF
TGTGCCAGCAGCTGGACAGCAAACTCCTACGAGCAGTACTTC
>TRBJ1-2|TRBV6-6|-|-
CASSYELYYGYTF
TGTGCCAGCAGTTACGAGCTATATTATGGCTACACCTTC
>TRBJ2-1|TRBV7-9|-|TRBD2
CASLERDYNEQFF
TGTGCCAGCCTTGAGCGGGATTACAATGAGCAGTTCTTC
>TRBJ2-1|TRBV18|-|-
CASSPGQAGTNEQFF
TGTGCCAGCTCCCCCGGACAGGCGGGAACCAATGAGCAGTTCTTC
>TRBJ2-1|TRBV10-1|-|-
CASGGGQPYNEQFF
TGCGCCAGCGGAGGGGGACAGCCCTACAATGAGCAGTTCTTC
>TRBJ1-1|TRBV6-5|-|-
CASNLYRTNTEAFF
TGTGCCAGCAATCTGTACAGAACGAACACTGAAGCTTTCTTT
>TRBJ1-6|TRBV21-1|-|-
CASSKRARRGGSPLHF
TGTGCCAGCAGCAAAAGGGCGAGGAGGGGAGGTTCACCCCTCCACTTT
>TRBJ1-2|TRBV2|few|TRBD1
CASSGGQENGYTF
TGTGCCAGCAGCGGTGGACAGGAGAATGGCTACACCTTC
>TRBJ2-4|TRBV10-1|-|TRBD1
CASSPGQKNIQYF
TGCGCCAGCAGTCCGGGACAGAAAAACATTCAGTACTTC
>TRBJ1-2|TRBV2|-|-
CASSAREVNGYTF
TGTGCCAGCAGTGCCAGGGAGGTAAATGGCTACACCTTC
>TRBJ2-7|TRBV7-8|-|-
CASIPRGGGTYEQYF
TGTGCCAGCATTCCCAGAGGGGGGGGAACCTACGAGCAGTACTTC
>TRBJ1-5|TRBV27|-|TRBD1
CASSPTTGVSNQPQHF
TGTGCCAGCAGTCCTACTACAGGGGTTAGCAATCAGCCCCAGCATTTT
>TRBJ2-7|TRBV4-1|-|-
CASSHATDFAFYEQYF
TGCGCCAGCAGCCACGCCACGGACTTCGCCTTCTACGAGCAGTACTTC
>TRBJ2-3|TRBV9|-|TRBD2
CASSHTSGSTTDTQYF
TGTGCCAGCAGCCATACTAGCGGGAGTACCACAGATACGCAGTATTTT
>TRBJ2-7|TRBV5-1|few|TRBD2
CASSLGTSNSYEQYF
TGCGCCAGCAGCCTAGGGACTAGCAACTCCTACGAGCAGTACTTC
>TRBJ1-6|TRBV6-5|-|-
CASSYSSGGGNSPLHF
TGTGCCAGCAGTTACTCGTCGGGGGGTGGGAATTCACCCCTCCACTTT
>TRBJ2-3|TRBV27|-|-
CASSFGDTQYF
TGTGCCAGCAGTTTCGGAGATACGCAGTATTTT
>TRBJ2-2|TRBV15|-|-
CATSRDVLLATRENTGELFF
TGTGCCACCAGCAGAGACGTTCTCTTAGCGACGCGGGAGAACACCGGGGAGCTGTTTTTT
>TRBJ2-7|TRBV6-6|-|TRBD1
CASSYTGVEQYF
TGTGCCAGCAGTTACACAGGGGTCGAGCAGTACTTC
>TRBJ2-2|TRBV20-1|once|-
CSAGYTGELFF
TGCAGTGCCGGGTACACCGGGGAGCTGTTTTTT
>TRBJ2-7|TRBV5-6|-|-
CASSLLPYEQYF
TGTGCCAGCAGCCTCCTCCCCTACGAGCAGTACTTC